A selection of T cell receptor beta chains follows, all from one sample in a study of T cells in Graves' hyperthyroidism and ophthalmopathy. MiXCR was run by TCRdb on the multiplex PCR reads, yielding one entry per CDR3 protein. The top ten hold approximately 9.9% of the sample, which has about 380,000 distinct CDR3 sequences, approximately 15% seen once. Sequenced sample: blood. The source is an older woman with Graves' hyperthyroidism. The CDR3 runs from the conserved cysteine through the conserved F or W. Fields, in order: V gene, D gene, J gene, clone size, CDR3 protein. The D gene is left open where the match is weak. The size of a clone is reported for some rows only, either as once, few or many, or as a class for expanded clones.

V: TRBV18; D: NA; J: TRBJ1-1; size: NA; CDR3: CASSPKEDGRTEAFF
V: TRBV11-2; D: NA; J: TRBJ2-1; size: many; CDR3: CASSLGASAHNEQFF
V: TRBV12-3/TRBV12-4; D: NA; J: TRBJ1-5; size: many; CDR3: CASRTSGGNQPQHF
V: TRBV3-1; D: NA; J: TRBJ2-5; size: many; CDR3: CASSQRTSSETQYF
V: TRBV28; D: NA; J: TRBJ1-2; size: many; CDR3: CASRDGPNYGYTF
V: TRBV27; D: TRBD1; J: TRBJ2-3; size: many; CDR3: CASTRDRDADTQYF
V: TRBV5-1; D: TRBD2; J: TRBJ2-2; size: NA; CDR3: CASSLGGGWREFSGELFF
V: TRBV6-1; D: NA; J: TRBJ2-5; size: many; CDR3: CASSESKSETQYF
V: TRBV20-1; D: NA; J: TRBJ2-3; size: many; CDR3: CSATPRRGSPDTQYF
V: TRBV15; D: NA; J: TRBJ2-3; size: few; CDR3: CATSGLPGTQADTQYF
V: TRBV20-1; D: NA; J: TRBJ2-1; size: NA; CDR3: CSASGGSIHNEQFF
V: TRBV9; D: NA; J: TRBJ1-1; size: many; CDR3: CASSVASMDPNTEAFF
V: TRBV10-3; D: NA; J: TRBJ2-1; size: few; CDR3: CAISDRLEDNEQFF
V: TRBV6-1; D: TRBD1; J: TRBJ2-1; size: many; CDR3: CASSYGTASYNEQFF
V: TRBV19; D: NA; J: TRBJ1-5; size: many; CDR3: CASSIDLGGYGNQPQHF
V: TRBV19; D: TRBD1; J: TRBJ1-5; size: few; CDR3: CASSIGTGANQPQHF
V: TRBV20-1; D: TRBD1; J: TRBJ1-2; size: NA; CDR3: CSARDVGGAGGYTF
V: TRBV3-1; D: NA; J: TRBJ1-2; size: many; CDR3: CASNGRPYGYTF
V: TRBV4-1; D: NA; J: TRBJ1-2; size: few; CDR3: CASSQNTGYGYTF
V: TRBV27; D: TRBD1; J: TRBJ1-2; size: few; CDR3: CASRSAGTGGYTF
V: TRBV7-8; D: NA; J: TRBJ2-5; size: many; CDR3: CASRGRGYRETQYF
V: TRBV27; D: NA; J: TRBJ1-1; size: many; CDR3: CASRSLGASLGAFF
V: TRBV11-2; D: NA; J: TRBJ2-3; size: many; CDR3: CASSLDALGGTDTQYF
V: TRBV11-2; D: NA; J: TRBJ2-1; size: few; CDR3: CASSLVVGGYNEQFF
V: TRBV28; D: TRBD2; J: TRBJ2-3; size: NA; CDR3: CASSSWGGLAGNTDTQYF
V: TRBV7-9; D: NA; J: TRBJ2-3; size: many; CDR3: CASSFGSTDTQYF
V: TRBV4-1; D: NA; J: TRBJ2-3; size: few; CDR3: CASSQGRLTGLRRRDTQYF
V: TRBV10-1; D: NA; J: TRBJ2-3; size: many; CDR3: CASSAGWVSGGSPDTQYF
V: TRBV20-1; D: NA; J: TRBJ1-5; size: many; CDR3: CSARDFQGQCSNQPQHF
V: TRBV12-3/TRBV12-4; D: TRBD2; J: TRBJ2-3; size: NA; CDR3: CASSDGLAGHADTQYF
V: TRBV6-1; D: TRBD2; J: TRBJ2-3; size: few; CDR3: CASSQRGWGTDTQYF
V: TRBV30; D: TRBD2; J: TRBJ2-7; size: NA; CDR3: CAWSPGLAGGEQYF